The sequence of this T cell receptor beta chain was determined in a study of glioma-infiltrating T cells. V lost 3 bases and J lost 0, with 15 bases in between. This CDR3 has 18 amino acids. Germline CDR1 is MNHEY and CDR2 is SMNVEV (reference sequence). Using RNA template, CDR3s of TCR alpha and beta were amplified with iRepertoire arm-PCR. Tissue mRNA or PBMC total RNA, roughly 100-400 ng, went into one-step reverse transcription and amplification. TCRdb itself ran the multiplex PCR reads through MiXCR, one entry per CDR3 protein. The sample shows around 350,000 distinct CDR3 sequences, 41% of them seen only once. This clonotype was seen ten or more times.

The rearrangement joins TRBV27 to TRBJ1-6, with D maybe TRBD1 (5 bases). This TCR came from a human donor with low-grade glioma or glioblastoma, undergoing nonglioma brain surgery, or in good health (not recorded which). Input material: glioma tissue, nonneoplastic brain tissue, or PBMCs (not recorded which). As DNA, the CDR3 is TGTGCCAGCAGTTTTATGGGACCGGGAGGCTCCTATAATTCACCCCTCCACTTT. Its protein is CASSFMGPGGSYNSPLHF.